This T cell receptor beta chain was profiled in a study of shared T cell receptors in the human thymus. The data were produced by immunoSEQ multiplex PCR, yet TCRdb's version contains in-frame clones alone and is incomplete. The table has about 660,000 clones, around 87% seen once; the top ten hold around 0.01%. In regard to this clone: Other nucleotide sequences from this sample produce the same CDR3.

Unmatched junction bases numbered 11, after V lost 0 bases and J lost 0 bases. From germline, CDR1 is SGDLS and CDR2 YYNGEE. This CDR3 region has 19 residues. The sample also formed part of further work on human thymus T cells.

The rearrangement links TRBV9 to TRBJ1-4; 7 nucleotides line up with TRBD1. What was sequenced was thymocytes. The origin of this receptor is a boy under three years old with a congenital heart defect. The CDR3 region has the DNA TGTGCCAGCAGCGTAGAGGGACAGCCGGATTATACAACTAATGAAAAACTGTTTTTT. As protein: CASSVEGQPDYTTNEKLFF.